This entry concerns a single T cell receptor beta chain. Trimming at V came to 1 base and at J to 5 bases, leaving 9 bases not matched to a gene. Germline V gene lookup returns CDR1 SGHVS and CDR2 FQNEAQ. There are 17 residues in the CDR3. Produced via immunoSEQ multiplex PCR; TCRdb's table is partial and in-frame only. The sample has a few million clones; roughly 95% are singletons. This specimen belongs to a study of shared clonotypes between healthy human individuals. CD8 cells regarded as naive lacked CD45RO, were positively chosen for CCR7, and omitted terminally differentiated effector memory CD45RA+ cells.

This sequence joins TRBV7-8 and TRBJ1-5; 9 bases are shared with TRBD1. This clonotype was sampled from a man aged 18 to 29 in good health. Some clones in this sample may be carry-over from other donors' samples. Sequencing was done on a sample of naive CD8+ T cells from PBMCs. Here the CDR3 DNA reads TGTGCCAGCAGCTTAGACCGGGGACAGGGAAGCCATCAGCCCCAGCATTTT. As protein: CASSLDRGQGSHQPQHF.